This entry lists 18 T cell receptor beta chains sequenced from one sample in a study of cytomegalovirus exposure and HLA in healthy donors. Researchers ran the PCR with 60 Vbeta and 13 Jbeta primers. Clones were sequenced by immunoSEQ multiplex PCR, and TCRdb holds only the in-frame ones, with some missing. The sample holds about 90,000 clones, around 71% seen once. Sequenced: PBMCs. All receptors derive from a man aged 25 to 40 in good health and CMV-seronegative.

J is TRBJ2-7 and V is TRBV27, with TRBD2 as a possible D gene (5 bases). Between the trimmed V and J ends, which lost 3 bases and 4 bases, there was a span of 13 bases. Germline loops: CDR1 MNHEY, CDR2 SMNVEV (reference sequence). This CDR3 spans 14 amino acids. This chain's CDR3 is CASSFEGIGYEQYF. CDR3 coding DNA: TGTGCCAGCAGTTTCGAGGGAATTGGGTACGAGCAGTACTTC.

The genes are TRBV5-6 and TRBJ1-2, with D possibly TRBD1 on 6 matching bases. This CDR3 is built from 13 residues. V lost 6 bases, J lost 4 bases, and 13 bases lay in between. The germline CDR1 and CDR2 sequences are SGHDT and YYEEEE. CDR3 in DNA: TGTGCCAGCACGCAGGGAGGGGGCTATGGCTACACCTTC. It yields the protein CASTQGGGYGYTF.

The V gene is TRBV2, the J gene TRBJ2-5; 8 nucleotides match TRBD2. The CDR3 contains 13 residues. Losses at the gene ends were 4 bases for V and 5 bases for J; bases not matched to a gene: 3. CDR1 is SNHLY, CDR2 FYNNEI, per germline. The CDR3 DNA follows: TGTGCCAGCAGTGCCCCTAGCGGGGAGACCCAGTACTTC. This translates into CASSAPSGETQYF.

This clone was seen a few times. The gene calls are TRBV7-2 and TRBJ2-1, with 8 bases identical to TRBD1. V shed 4 bases, J shed 5 bases, and the junction held 7 bases outside the gene matches. The CDR3 spans 15 residues. Germline V gene lookup returns CDR1 SGHTA and CDR2 FQGNSA. CDR3 protein: CASSSFLDRDNEQFF. The CDR3 DNA reads TGTGCCAGCAGCTCATTCTTGGACAGGGACAATGAGCAGTTCTTC.

The chain joins TRBV27 to TRBJ2-1, with D tentatively TRBD2 (5 bases). Trimming took 8 bases from V and 10 from J, leaving 24 bases between them. Germline V gene lookup returns CDR1 MNHEY and CDR2 SMNVEV (reference sequence). CDR3 length equals 15 residues. The CDR3 DNA follows: TGTGCCAGCTCGAGTGAGCCCTGGGGAGCGAGAGAGCAGTTCTTC. This translates into CASSSEPWGAREQFF.

The CDR3: CASRSGQGAASNQPQHF. As DNA, the CDR3 is TGTGCCAGCAGGTCGGGACAGGGGGCGGCGAGCAATCAGCCCCAGCATTTT. The chain employs TRBV28 and TRBJ1-5; 12 bases align to TRBD1. CDR1 and CDR2 from the germline V gene are MDHEN and SYDVKM. With 6 bases clipped from V and 1 base from J, the junction kept 7 bases outside the gene matches. The CDR3 extends over 17 amino acids. The full variable domain, completed using reference TRBV28 and TRBJ1-5, is DVKVTQSSRYLVKRTGEKVFLECVQDMDHENMFWYRQDPGLGLRLIYFSYDVKMKEKGDIPEGYSVSREKKERFSLILESASTNQTSMYLCASRSGQGAASNQPQHFGDGTRLSIL.

The chain combines TRBV30 with TRBJ2-1, with D unclear. This CDR3 spans 15 amino acids. Germline CDR1 and CDR2: GTSNPN and SVGIG (reference sequence). Trimming shortened V by 0 bases and J by 4 bases, and 13 bases separated the two germline ends. The CDR3 protein is CAWSVGVAGYNEQFF. For the CDR3, the DNA is TGTGCCTGGAGTGTAGGCGTTGCCGGGTACAATGAGCAGTTCTTC.

The chain couples TRBV5-6 to TRBJ1-1; 11 bases fit TRBD1. J was trimmed by 7 bases and V by 4 bases; bases with no gene match: 6. This CDR3 region has 14 residues. Per germline, CDR1 SGHDT and CDR2 YYEEEE. The CDR3 is CASSGTGGGIEAFF. In nucleotides, the CDR3 is TGTGCCAGCAGCGGGACAGGGGGAGGTATTGAAGCTTTCTTT. Variable domain in full (rest from reference TRBV5-6 and TRBJ1-1): DAGVTQSPTHLIKTRGQQVTLRCSPKSGHDTVSWYQQALGQGPQFIFQYYEEEERQRGNFPDRFSGHQFPNYSSELNVNALLLGDSALYLCASSGTGGGIEAFFGQGTRLTVV.

The chain carries TRBV6-5 and TRBJ1-2; 9 nucleotides line up with TRBD1. J was trimmed by 10 bases and V by 0 bases; bases with no gene match: 12. The CDR3 has 16 amino acids. The germline gives CDR1 MNHEY, CDR2 SVGAGI. CDR3 in amino acids: CASSYSSGGQGGLYTF. The CDR3 region has the DNA TGTGCCAGCAGTTACTCGTCCGGGGGACAGGGAGGTCTCTACACCTTC.

This clone came up once. The chain couples TRBV7-2 to TRBJ1-5; the match to TRBD1 covers 8 bases. The CDR3 sequence is 13 residues long. From germline, CDR1 is SGHTA and CDR2 FQGNSA. V shed 4 bases and J 10 bases; nucleotides not matched to a gene: 6. The CDR3 DNA reads as TGTGCCAGCAGCTCATCAGGGGGCTGTCCCCAGCATTTT. Its translation is CASSSSGGCPQHF.

The V gene is TRBV7-9, the J gene TRBJ1-1; D uncertain. Germline lookup yields CDR1 SEHNR and CDR2 FQNEAQ (reference sequence). CDR3 size: 12 residues. The V and J ends lost 5 bases and 6 bases respectively, with 10 bases between them. The chain's CDR3 is CASSPGLSEAFF. For the CDR3, the DNA is TGTGCCAGCAGCCCCGGACTTTCTGAAGCTTTCTTT.

The chain uses TRBV11-2 and TRBJ1-4, with D possibly being TRBD1 (5 bases). Germline V lookup: CDR1 SGHAT, CDR2 FQNNGV. CDR3 length: 17 residues. Trimming took 1 base from V and 4 from J, leaving 16 bases between them. The CDR3, as DNA: TGTGCCAGCAGCTTAGGGCAGGGCAGTTCGGGTAATGAAAAACTGTTTTTT. Amino acids: CASSLGQGSSGNEKLFF.

This chain uses TRBV14 with TRBJ2-3, with no clear D. Germline CDR1 SGHDN, CDR2 FVKESK. Trimming pared 1 base from V and 9 bases from J, leaving 14 bases between. CDR3 length: 14 residues. In DNA form, the CDR3 reads TGTGCCAGCAGCCAAGCCAGCAGCGCTTCAACGCAGTATTTT. It specifies CASSQASSASTQYF.

The rearrangement links TRBV19 to TRBJ2-5; D is ambiguous. The CDR3 sequence is 11 residues long. Per the germline V gene, CDR1 is LNHDA and CDR2 is SQIVND (reference sequence). The germline V and J ends were trimmed by 7 bases and 5 bases, with 8 bases remaining between them. The CDR3 nucleotides read TGTGCCAGTACCGGGTACGAGACCCAGTACTTC. Encoded protein: CASTGYETQYF.

The chain uses TRBV5-1 and TRBJ1-2, with D tentatively TRBD1 (5 bases). From germline, CDR1 is SGHRS and CDR2 YFSETQ. Trimming shortened V by 5 bases and J by 4 bases, and 18 bases separated the two germline ends. The CDR3 sequence is 15 residues long. DNA of the CDR3: TGCGCCAGCAGTTTACCACCCGCTGGGGCCTATGGCTACACCTTC. Amino acid sequence: CASSLPPAGAYGYTF.

The chain is built from TRBV29-1 and TRBJ1-1; D gene uncertain. The CDR3 is 14 residues long. Germline CDR1 reads SQVTM; CDR2 reads ANQGSEA. V was pared by 4 bases and J by 4 bases, with 16 bases between. The chain's CDR3 is CSVAPQAIFTEAFF. For the CDR3, the DNA is TGCAGCGTTGCCCCCCAGGCAATCTTCACTGAAGCTTTCTTT.

This clone was recorded a few times. This chain uses TRBV7-9 with TRBJ1-1; 9 bases align to TRBD1. CDR1 is SEHNR, CDR2 FQNEAQ, per germline (reference sequence). V lost 5 bases to trimming and J lost 3 bases; unmatched junction nucleotides: 4. The CDR3 runs to 14 residues. The CDR3 nucleotides are TGTGCCAGCAGCCCCCGGGACAGGGACACTGAAGCTTTCTTT. Its translation is CASSPRDRDTEAFF.

The V and J genes are TRBV5-1 and TRBJ1-5; no firm D call. This CDR3 has 15 amino acids. Per the germline V gene, CDR1 is SGHRS and CDR2 is YFSETQ. Trimming took off 0 bases at V and 4 bases at J, with 11 bases between the two ends. CDR3 residues: CASSLGEQINQPQHF. CDR3 bases: TGCGCCAGCAGCTTGGGTGAACAGATAAATCAGCCCCAGCATTTT.